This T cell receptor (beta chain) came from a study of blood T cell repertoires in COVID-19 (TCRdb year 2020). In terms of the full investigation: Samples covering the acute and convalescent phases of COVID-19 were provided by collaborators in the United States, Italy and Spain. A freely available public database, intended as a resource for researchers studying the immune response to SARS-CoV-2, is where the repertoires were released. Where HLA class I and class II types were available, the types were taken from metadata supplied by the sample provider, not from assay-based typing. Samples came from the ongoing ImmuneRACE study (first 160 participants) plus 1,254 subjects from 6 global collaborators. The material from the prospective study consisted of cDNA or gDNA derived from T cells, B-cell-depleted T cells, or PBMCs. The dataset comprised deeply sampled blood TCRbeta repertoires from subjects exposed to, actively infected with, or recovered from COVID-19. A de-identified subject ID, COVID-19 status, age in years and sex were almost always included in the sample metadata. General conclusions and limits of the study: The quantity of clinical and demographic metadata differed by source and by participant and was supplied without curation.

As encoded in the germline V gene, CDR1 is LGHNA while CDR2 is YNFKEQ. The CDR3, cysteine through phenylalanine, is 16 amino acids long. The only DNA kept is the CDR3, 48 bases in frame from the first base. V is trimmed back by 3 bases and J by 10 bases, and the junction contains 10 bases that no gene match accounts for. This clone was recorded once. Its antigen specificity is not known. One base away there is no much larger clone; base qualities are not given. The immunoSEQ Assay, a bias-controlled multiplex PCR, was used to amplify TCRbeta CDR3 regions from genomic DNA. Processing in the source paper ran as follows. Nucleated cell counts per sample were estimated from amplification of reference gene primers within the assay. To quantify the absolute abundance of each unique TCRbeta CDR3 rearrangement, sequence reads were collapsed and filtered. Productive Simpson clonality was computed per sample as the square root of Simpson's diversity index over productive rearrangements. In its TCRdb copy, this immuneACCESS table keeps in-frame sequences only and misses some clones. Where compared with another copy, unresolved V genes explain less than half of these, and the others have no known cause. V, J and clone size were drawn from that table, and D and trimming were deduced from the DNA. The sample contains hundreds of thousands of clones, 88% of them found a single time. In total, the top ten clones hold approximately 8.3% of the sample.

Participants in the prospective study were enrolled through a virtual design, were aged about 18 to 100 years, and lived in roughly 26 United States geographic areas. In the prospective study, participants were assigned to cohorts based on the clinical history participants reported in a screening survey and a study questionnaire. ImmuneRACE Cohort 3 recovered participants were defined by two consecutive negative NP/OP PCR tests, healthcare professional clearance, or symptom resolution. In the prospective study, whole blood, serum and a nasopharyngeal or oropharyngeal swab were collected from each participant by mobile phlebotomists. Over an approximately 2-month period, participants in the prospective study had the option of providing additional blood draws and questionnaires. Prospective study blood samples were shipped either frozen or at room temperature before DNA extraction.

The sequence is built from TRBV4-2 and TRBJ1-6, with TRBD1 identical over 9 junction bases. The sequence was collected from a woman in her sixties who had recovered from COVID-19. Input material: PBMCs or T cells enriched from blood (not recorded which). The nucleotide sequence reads TGTGCCAGCAGCCAGGAACCACAGGGGGCAAGATCACCCCTCCACTTT. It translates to CASSQEPQGARSPLHF.